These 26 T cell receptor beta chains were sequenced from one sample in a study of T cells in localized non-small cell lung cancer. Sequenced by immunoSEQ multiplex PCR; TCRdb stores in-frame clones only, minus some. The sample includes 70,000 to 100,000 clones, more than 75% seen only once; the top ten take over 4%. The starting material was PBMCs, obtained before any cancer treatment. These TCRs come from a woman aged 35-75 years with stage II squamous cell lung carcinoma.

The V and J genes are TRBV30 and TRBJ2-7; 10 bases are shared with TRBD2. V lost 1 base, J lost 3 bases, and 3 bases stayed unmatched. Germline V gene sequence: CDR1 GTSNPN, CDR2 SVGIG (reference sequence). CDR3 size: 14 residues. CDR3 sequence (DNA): TGTGCCTGGAGTGGGACTAGCGGCTTCTACGAGCAGTACTTC. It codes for CAWSGTSGFYEQYF.

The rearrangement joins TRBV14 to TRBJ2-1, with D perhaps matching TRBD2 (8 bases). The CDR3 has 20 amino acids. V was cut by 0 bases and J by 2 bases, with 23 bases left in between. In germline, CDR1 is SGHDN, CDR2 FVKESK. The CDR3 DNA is TGTGCCAGCAGCCAAGAACGCGAGACTAGCGTTCAGGGGGCCTACAATGAGCAGTTCTTC. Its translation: CASSQERETSVQGAYNEQFF. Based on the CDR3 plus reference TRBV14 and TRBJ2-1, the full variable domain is EAGVTQFPSHSVIEKGQTVTLRCDPISGHDNLYWYRRVMGKEIKFLLHFVKESKQDESGMPNNRFLAERTGGTYSTLKVQPAELEDSGVYFCASSQERETSVQGAYNEQFFGPGTRLTVL.

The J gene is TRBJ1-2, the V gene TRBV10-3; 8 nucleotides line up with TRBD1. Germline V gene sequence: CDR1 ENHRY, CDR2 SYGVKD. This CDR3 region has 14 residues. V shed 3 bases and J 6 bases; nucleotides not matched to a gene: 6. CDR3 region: CAISEGGQGNGYTF. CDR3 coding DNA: TGTGCCATCAGTGAAGGTGGACAGGGAAATGGCTACACCTTC.

DNA of the CDR3: TGCGCCAGCAGCCAAGATTACGGTTTGGCAGGATGGGGCTACACCTTC. Translating gives CASSQDYGLAGWGYTF. This rearrangement joins TRBV4-1 to TRBJ1-2; no clear D. V was clipped by 0 bases and J by 8 bases, with 19 bases between them. Germline V gene sequence: CDR1 MGHRA, CDR2 YSYEKL. There are 16 residues in the CDR3.

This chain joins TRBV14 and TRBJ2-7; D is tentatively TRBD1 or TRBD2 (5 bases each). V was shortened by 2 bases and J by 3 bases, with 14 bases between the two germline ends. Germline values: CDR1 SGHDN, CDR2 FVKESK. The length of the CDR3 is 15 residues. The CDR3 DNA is TGTGCCAGCAGCCAATTAGGGACGCGGAACTACGAGCAGTACTTC. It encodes CASSQLGTRNYEQYF.

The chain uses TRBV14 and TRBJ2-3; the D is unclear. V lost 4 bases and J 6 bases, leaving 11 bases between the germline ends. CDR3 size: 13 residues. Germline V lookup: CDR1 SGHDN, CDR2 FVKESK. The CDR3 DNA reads TGTGCCAGCAGCCGGATTGCGTCTGATACGCAGTATTTT. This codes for CASSRIASDTQYF.

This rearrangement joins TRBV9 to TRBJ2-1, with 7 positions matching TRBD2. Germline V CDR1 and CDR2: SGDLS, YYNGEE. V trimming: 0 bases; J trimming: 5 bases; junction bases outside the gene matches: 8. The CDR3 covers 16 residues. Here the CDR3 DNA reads TGTGCCAGCAGCGTAGGGAGGCTAGCGGTAGACAATGAGCAGTTCTTC. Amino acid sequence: CASSVGRLAVDNEQFF.

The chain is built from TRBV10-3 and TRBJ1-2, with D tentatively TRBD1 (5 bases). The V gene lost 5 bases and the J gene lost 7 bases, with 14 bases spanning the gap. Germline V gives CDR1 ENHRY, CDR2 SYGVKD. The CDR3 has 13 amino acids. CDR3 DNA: TGTGCCATCAGTACCGACAGAAGCTTTGGCTACACCTTC. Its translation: CAISTDRSFGYTF.

The CDR3 sequence is CASSDNVAGGEQFF. The DNA for the CDR3 is TGTGCCAGCAGTGATAATGTAGCGGGGGGTGAGCAGTTCTTC. This sequence joins TRBV6-1 and TRBJ2-1; 10 bases map to TRBD2. The CDR3 extends over 14 amino acids. The germline V gene encodes CDR1 MNHNS and CDR2 SASEGT. J gave up 9 bases and V 3 bases, and 5 bases lay outside the gene matches.

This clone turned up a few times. CDR3 sequence (DNA): TGTGCCAGCAGTGCCGGGACGCCCTACGAGGGCTACACCTTC. Its protein is CASSAGTPYEGYTF. The genes are TRBV6-1 and TRBJ1-2; maybe TRBD1 (5 bases). The length of the CDR3 is 14 residues. V was pared by 4 bases and J by 8 bases, with 17 bases between. Germline-derived CDR1 and CDR2 are MNHNS and SASEGT.

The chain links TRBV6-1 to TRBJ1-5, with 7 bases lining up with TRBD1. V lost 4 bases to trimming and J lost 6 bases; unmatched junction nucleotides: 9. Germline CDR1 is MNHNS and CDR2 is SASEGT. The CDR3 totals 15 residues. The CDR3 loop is CASSVEGGMGQPQHF. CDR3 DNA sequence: TGTGCCAGCAGTGTGGAAGGGGGCATGGGTCAGCCCCAGCATTTT.

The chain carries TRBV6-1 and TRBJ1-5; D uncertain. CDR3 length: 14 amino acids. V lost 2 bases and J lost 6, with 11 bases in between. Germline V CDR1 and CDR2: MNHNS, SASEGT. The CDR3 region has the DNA TGTGCCAGCAGTGAATGGACCCCCGGTCAGCCCCAGCATTTT. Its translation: CASSEWTPGQPQHF.

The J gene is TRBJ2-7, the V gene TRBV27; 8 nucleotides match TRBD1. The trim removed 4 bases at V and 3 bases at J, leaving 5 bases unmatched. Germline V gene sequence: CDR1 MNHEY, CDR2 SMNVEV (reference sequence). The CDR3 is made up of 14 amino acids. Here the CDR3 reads CASSSQGAGYEQYF. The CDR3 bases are TGTGCCAGCAGTTCCCAGGGGGCCGGCTACGAGCAGTACTTC.

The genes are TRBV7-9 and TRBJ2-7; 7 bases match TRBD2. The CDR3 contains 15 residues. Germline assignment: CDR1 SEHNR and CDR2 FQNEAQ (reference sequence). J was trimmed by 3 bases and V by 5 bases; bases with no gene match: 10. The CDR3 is CASSPAGTTYYEQYF. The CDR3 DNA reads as TGTGCCAGCAGCCCCGCCGGGACTACCTACTACGAGCAGTACTTC.

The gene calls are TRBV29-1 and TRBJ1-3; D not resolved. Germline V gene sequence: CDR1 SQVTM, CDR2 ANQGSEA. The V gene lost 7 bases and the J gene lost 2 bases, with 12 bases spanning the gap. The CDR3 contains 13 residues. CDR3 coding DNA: TGCAGCGGCCAAGCGGCGGCTGGAAACACCATATATTTT. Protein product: CSGQAAAGNTIYF.

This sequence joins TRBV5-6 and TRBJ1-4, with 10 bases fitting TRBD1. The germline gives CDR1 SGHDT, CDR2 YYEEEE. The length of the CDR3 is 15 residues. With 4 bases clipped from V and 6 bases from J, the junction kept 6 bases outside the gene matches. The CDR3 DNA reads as TGTGCCAGCAGCCCTACCGGGACAGGGGATGAAAAACTGTTTTTT. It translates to CASSPTGTGDEKLFF.

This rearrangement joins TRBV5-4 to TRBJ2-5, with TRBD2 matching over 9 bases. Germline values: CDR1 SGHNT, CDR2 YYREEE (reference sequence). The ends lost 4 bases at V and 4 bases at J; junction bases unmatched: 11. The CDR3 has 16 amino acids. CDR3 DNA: TGTGCCAGCAGCGGTCGAAGGGCGGGGGGGCCAGAGACCCAGTACTTC. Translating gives CASSGRRAGGPETQYF.

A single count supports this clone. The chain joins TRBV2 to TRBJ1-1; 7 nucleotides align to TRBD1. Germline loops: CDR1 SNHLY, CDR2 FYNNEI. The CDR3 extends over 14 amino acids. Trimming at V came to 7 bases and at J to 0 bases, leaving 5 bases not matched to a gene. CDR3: CASTRTGLNTEAFF. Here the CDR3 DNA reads TGTGCCAGCACTCGGACAGGCCTGAACACTGAAGCTTTCTTT.

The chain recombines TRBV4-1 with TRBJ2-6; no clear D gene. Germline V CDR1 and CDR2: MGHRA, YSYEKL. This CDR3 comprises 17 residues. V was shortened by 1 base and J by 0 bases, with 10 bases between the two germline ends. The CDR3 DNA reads TGCGCCAGCAGCCAAGGGGCCTCTATCTCTGGGGCCAACGTCCTGACTTTC. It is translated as CASSQGASISGANVLTF.

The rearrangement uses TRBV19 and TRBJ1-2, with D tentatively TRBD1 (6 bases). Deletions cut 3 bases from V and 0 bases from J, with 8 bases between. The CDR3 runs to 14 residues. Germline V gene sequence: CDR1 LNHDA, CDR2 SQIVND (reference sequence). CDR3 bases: TGTGCCAGTAGTATCCACAGGGCTAACTATGGCTACACCTTC. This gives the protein CASSIHRANYGYTF.

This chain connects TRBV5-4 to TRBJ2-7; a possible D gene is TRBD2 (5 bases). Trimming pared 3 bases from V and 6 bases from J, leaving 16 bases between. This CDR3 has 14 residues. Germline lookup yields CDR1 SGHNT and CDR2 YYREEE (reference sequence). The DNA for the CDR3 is TGTGCCAGCAGCTCGGAGATGAGGGCGGGCGAGCAGTACTTC. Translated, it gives CASSSEMRAGEQYF.

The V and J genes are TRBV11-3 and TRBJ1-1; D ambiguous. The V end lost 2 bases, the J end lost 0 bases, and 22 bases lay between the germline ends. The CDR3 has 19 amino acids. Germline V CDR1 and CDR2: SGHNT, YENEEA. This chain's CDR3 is CASSLLISVGRFMNTEAFF. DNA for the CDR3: TGTGCCAGCAGCTTACTTATCTCCGTCGGGCGATTTATGAACACTGAAGCTTTCTTT.

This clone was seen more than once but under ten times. The CDR3 region has the DNA TGTGCCAGCAGCTTGCTTAAAAAAGCAGGGGGCTTTCATGGCTACACCTTC. This sequence encodes CASSLLKKAGGFHGYTF. V is TRBV5-8 and J is TRBJ1-2; TRBD1 agrees at 8 bases. The germline CDR1 and CDR2 sequences are SGHTS and YDEGEE. V gave up 1 base and J gave up 6 bases; unmatched junction bases: 14. The CDR3 covers 17 residues. The variable domain in full, with the rest retrieved from reference TRBV5-8 and TRBJ1-2, is EAGVTQSPTHLIKTRGQQATLRCSPISGHTSVYWYQQALGLGLQFLLWYDEGEERNRGNFPPRFSGRQFPNYSSELNVNALELEDSALYLCASSLLKKAGGFHGYTFGSGTRLTVV.

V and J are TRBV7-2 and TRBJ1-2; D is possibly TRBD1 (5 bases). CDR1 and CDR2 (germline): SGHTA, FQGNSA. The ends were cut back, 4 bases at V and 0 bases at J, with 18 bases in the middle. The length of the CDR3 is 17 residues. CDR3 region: CASSSLWGTETNYGYTF. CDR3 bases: TGTGCCAGCAGCTCCCTTTGGGGCACAGAAACTAACTATGGCTACACCTTC.

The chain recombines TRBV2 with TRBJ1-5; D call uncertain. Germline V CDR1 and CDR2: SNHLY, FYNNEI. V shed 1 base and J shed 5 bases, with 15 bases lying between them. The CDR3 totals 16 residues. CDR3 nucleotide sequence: TGTGCCAGCAGTGAAGATTGGGCAGGTCAATATCAGCCCCAGCATTTT. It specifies CASSEDWAGQYQPQHF.

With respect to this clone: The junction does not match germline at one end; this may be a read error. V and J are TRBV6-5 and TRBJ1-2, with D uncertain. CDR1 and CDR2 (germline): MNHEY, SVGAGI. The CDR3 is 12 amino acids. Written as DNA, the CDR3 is TGTGCCAGCAATTACCCCGGCCTCGGAGCCACCTTC. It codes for CASNYPGLGATF.